The sequence of this TCR beta chain was determined in a study of T cells after yellow fever vaccination. V lost 2 bases, J lost 3 bases, and 21 bases lay in between. This CDR3 has 18 amino acids. The germline CDR1 and CDR2 sequences are SGHVS and FQNEAQ. Researchers made TCR cDNA using 5'RACE template switching, and this step added a universal primer site and UMIs. TCRdb ran MiXCR on the 5' RACE reads and lists one entry per CDR3 protein. The repertoire has more than 450,000 distinct CDR3 sequences, around a fifth of them found once; the top ten carry approximately 16%. As for this clonotype: Antigen unknown.

General study findings and limits: Highly abundant clonotypes carried over from the bulk population could end up in FACS-sorted repertoires as contaminants. Re-detected after boosting: most primary clones, 96% of CD4 and less than 90% of CD8.

V gene TRBV7-8 combines with J gene TRBJ2-3; D possibly matches TRBD1 or TRBD2 (5 bases each). The sequence came from a young man who received the YFV17D yellow fever vaccine. Sample: PBMCs, taken 20 to 25 days after the first yellow fever vaccination. This CDR3 reads CASSLPRGSGLDTDTQYF. CDR3 DNA sequence: TGTGCCAGCAGCTTACCCCGGGGCTCGGGGTTGGATACAGATACGCAGTATTTT.